The clone carrying this T cell receptor (beta chain) was recorded many times. What it binds is not known. TCRdb's table, derived via immunoSEQ multiplex PCR, lists solely in-frame clones and lacks some. The sample lists around 45,000 clones, about three quarters occurring once. Cultured cells yielded isolated CD4+ T cells after 10 to 11 days. The CDR3 is 13 amino acids. Germline CDR1 reads SNHLY; CDR2 reads FYNNEI. V gave up 8 bases and J gave up 4 bases; unmatched junction bases: 4. The sample belongs to a study of vaccination effects on CD4 cells after COVID-19. Sequencing used CD4+ T cells from PBMCs cultured without peptide, obtained before COVID-19 vaccination. The rearrangement joins TRBV2 to TRBJ2-5; 10 bases fit TRBD1. The source is a human donor who had a prior SARS-CoV-2 infection. The DNA of the CDR3 is TGTGCCAGCGTTGGGGACAGGGGAGAGACCCAGTACTTC. Its translation: CASVGDRGETQYF.